The clone carrying this TCR beta chain was observed a few times. Its specificity is not known. One end of the junction is discordant with germline, which a read error may explain. These data come from a study of OX40 agonist ivuxolimab in advanced cancers. The CDR3 spans 14 residues. CDR1 is SSHAT, CDR2 FNYEAQ, per germline (reference sequence). The table came from immunoSEQ multiplex PCR; TCRdb's copy has only in-frame clones and leaves some out. Of tens of thousands of clones listed, around 88% are singletons. Study-wide results and limits: More expanded clones were found, on average, in CD8+ than in CD4+ T cells.

The sequence was obtained from an adult with an advanced solid tumor such as melanoma, head and neck, liver or kidney cancer. The chain joins TRBV7-7 to TRBJ2-5, with TRBD1 as a possible D gene (6 bases). Here the sequenced sample was CD4+ or CD8+ T cells sorted from blood, taken in a trial of the OX40 agonist ivuxolimab. The CDR3 loop reads CASSPRTAIEPQYF. The CDR3 DNA is TGTGCCAGCAGCCCCAGGACAGCCATAGAGCCCCAGTACTTC.